This TCR beta chain was observed in a study of shared clonotypes between healthy human individuals. Only Caucasian adults living in Nashville, Tennessee made up the donor group. Generated by immunoSEQ multiplex PCR, the TCRdb table keeps only in-frame clones and is missing some. The table shows 400,000 to 500,000 clones, with 75% to 85% occurring only once. Deletions cut 7 bases from V and 9 bases from J, with 9 bases between. The germline gives CDR1 MNHEY, CDR2 SVGAGI. The CDR3 loop spans 11 amino acids. Specimen: PBMCs. The V call is TRBV6-5, the J call TRBJ2-2; TRBD2 is a possible D gene (6 bases). The sequence was obtained from a middle-aged woman in good health. Some clones in this sample may be carry-over from other donors' samples. The CDR3 DNA follows: TGTGCCAGCACCGGGGGTCGGGAGCTGTTTTTT. It specifies CASTGGRELFF.